The clone carrying this T cell receptor (beta chain) was counted only a few times. This sample was taken from a study of OX40 agonist ivuxolimab in advanced cancers. Exclusion applied to patients with autoimmune disease history or systemic immunosuppression. Drawing of blood for sampling happened at baseline, at cycle 4 day 1, and at cycle 7 day 1. The CDR3 extends over 15 amino acids. Germline V lookup: CDR1 MNHNS, CDR2 SASEGT. V lost 5 bases to trimming and J lost 8 bases, with 21 bases between them. The protocol was immunoSEQ multiplex PCR, while the TCRdb copy is restricted to in-frame clones and leaves out a portion. This table has about 86,000 clones, about 89% appearing once.

The chain uses TRBV6-1 and TRBJ1-1, with D uncertain. Sample: CD4+ or CD8+ T cells sorted from blood, taken in a trial of the OX40 agonist ivuxolimab. The clonotype was recovered from an adult with an advanced solid tumor such as melanoma, head and neck, liver or kidney cancer. The CDR3 protein is CASSKPAGSPGEAFF. DNA for the CDR3: TGTGCCAGCAGTAAGCCCGCGGGGAGTCCGGGGGAAGCTTTCTTT.